Shown below are 9 T cell receptor beta chains from a single sample sequenced in a study of CD8+CD57+ T cells in acquired aplastic anemia. TCR beta VDJ and CDR3 profiles were obtained from a genomic DNA template. TCRdb independently ran MiXCR on the reads; one entry per CDR3 protein. Among approximately 150,000 distinct CDR3 sequences listed, roughly 43% were seen once. Selection for sequencing was limited to patients who had shown CD8+CD57+ cell expansion by flow cytometry. Sequencing was performed on sorted CD4+, CD8+, or CD8+CD57+ T cells (not recorded which) from PBMCs. These receptors were collected from a human donor with aplastic anemia.

This clonotype was recorded at least ten times. The chain links TRBV19 to TRBJ1-1; weak D call: TRBD1 (5 bases). CDR3 length: 14 amino acids. The V and J ends lost 5 bases and 3 bases respectively, with 13 bases between them. The V gene's germline CDR1 is LNHDA and CDR2 SQIVND (reference sequence). The CDR3 reads CASSPGRGYTEAFF. CDR3 DNA: TGTGCCAGTAGTCCAGGGCGGGGGTACACTGAAGCTTTCTTT.

This clonotype was observed many times. The gene calls are TRBV2 and TRBJ1-2; TRBD1 might be the D (6 bases). The CDR3 contains 15 residues. The V gene lost 1 base and the J gene lost 2 bases, with 11 bases spanning the gap. The germline gives CDR1 SNHLY, CDR2 FYNNEI. CDR3 sequence: CASSEGWTVNYGYTF. CDR3 nucleotide sequence: TGTGCCAGCAGTGAAGGGTGGACAGTAAACTATGGCTACACCTTC.

The chain uses TRBV25-1 and TRBJ1-2, with 8 nucleotides matching TRBD1. The V gene end was trimmed by 2 bases and the J gene end by 8 bases; junction bases not matched to a gene: 7. The CDR3 totals 14 residues. The germline V gene encodes CDR1 MGHDK and CDR2 SYGVNS. In DNA form, the CDR3 reads TGTGCCAGCAGTGAACAGGACAGGGTGGGGGGCTACACCTTC. Amino acid sequence: CASSEQDRVGGYTF.

The V gene is TRBV29-1, the J gene TRBJ2-5, with 7 bases identical to TRBD2. This CDR3 is built from 15 residues. V lost 7 bases, J lost 5 bases, and 16 bases stayed unmatched. Germline CDR1 SQVTM, CDR2 ANQGSEA. The DNA for the CDR3 is TGCAGCGCCGCGGGATGGCCCCTCGGGGGGGAGACCCAGTACTTC. Its translation: CSAAGWPLGGETQYF.

CDR3 loop: CATSSRGFNYGYTF. The DNA of the CDR3 is TGTGCCACCAGCAGTAGGGGGTTTAACTATGGCTACACCTTC. The gene calls are TRBV15 and TRBJ1-2; D is possibly TRBD1 (6 bases). The CDR3 is 14 amino acids. The V end was cut by 3 bases, the J end by 1 base, with 9 bases between. Germline-derived CDR1 and CDR2 are LNHNV and YYDKDF (reference sequence).

Turning to this clonotype: Sequence at one end of the junction differs from germline and may be a read error. The rearrangement uses TRBV10-2 and TRBJ1-5; perhaps TRBD1 as D (5 bases). The CDR3 totals 15 residues. The germline V gene has CDR1 WSHSY and CDR2 SAAADI. The CDR3 coding sequence is TGTGCCAGCAGTGGAGCGGGGGGTAGCAATCAGCCCCAGCATTTT. The encoded protein is CASSGAGGSNQPQHF.

This clonotype occurred many times. The chain has TRBV11-2 and TRBJ1-2; TRBD1 might be the D (6 bases). This CDR3 has 15 residues. Trimming stripped 0 bases from V and 5 bases from J, with 13 bases between. CDR1 is SGHAT and CDR2 is FQNNGV in the germline V gene. The CDR3 protein is CASSLDGGGLYGYTF. In nucleotides, the CDR3 is TGTGCCAGCAGCTTAGATGGCGGGGGGCTGTATGGCTACACCTTC.

This clonotype was counted ten times or more. The J gene is TRBJ2-5, the V gene TRBV6-1, with 8 bases identical to TRBD2. J lost 4 bases, V lost 6 bases, and 13 bases had no gene match. The germline gives CDR1 MNHNS, CDR2 SASEGT. CDR3 length equals 16 residues. CDR3 bases: TGTGCCAGCAGAACAACACGGGGGGGGTCCAGAGAGACCCAGTACTTC. It codes for CASRTTRGGSRETQYF.

In its sample, this clonotype was seen a few times. The gene calls are TRBV14 and TRBJ2-5; 8 positions match TRBD1. This CDR3 has 14 amino acids. The germline V gene encodes CDR1 SGHDN and CDR2 FVKESK. J was trimmed by 2 bases and V by 4 bases; bases with no gene match: 3. CDR3 bases: TGTGCCAGCAGCCTCCGGACAGGGCAAGAGACCCAGTACTTC. Translated: CASSLRTGQETQYF. Full variable domain (remainder filled in from reference TRBV14 and TRBJ2-5): EAGVTQFPSHSVIEKGQTVTLRCDPISGHDNLYWYRRVMGKEIKFLLHFVKESKQDESGMPNNRFLAERTGGTYSTLKVQPAELEDSGVYFCASSLRTGQETQYFGPGTRLLVL.